Listed below are T cell receptor beta chains from one sample, sequenced in a study of blood T cell repertoires in COVID-19. Generated by immunoSEQ multiplex PCR, the TCRdb table keeps only in-frame clones and is missing some. The sample lists fewer than 200,000 clones, 75% to 90% occurring once. Sequencing was carried out using peripheral blood. The receptors here all came from a human donor with acute or convalescent COVID-19. The donor label of this sample is uncertain. Each CDR3 is given with its conserved first and last residue. A D gene is named only where the DNA matches it firmly. Size is omitted from some rows. Given values are once, few, many or a class for expanded clones.

v_call	d_call	clone_size	j_call	cdr3_aa	cdr3_nt
TRBV7-9	-	-	TRBJ1-6	CASSRLRGDSYNSPLHF	TGTGCCAGCAGCCGCTTAAGGGGCGACTCCTATAATTCACCCCTCCACTTT
TRBV28	-	-	TRBJ1-6	CASSLPSRALSSYNSPLHF	TGTGCCAGCAGTTTACCCAGCAGGGCCTTGAGCTCCTATAATTCACCCCTCCACTTT
TRBV5-1	TRBD2	-	TRBJ2-5	CASSSGTSGGAETQYF	TGCGCCAGCAGCTCCGGGACTAGCGGGGGGGCGGAGACCCAGTACTTC
TRBV7-8	-	-	TRBJ2-1	CASSSPGLSANEQFF	TGTGCCAGCAGCTCACCGGGACTCTCCGCCAATGAGCAGTTCTTC
TRBV20-1	TRBD2	-	TRBJ2-7	CSASSLAGDSYEQYF	TGCAGTGCTAGTTCTCTAGCGGGGGACTCCTACGAGCAGTACTTC
TRBV27	TRBD2	-	TRBJ2-1	CASTLAAGGLYEQFF	TGTGCCAGCACCCTGGCAGCGGGGGGGCTCTATGAGCAGTTCTTC
TRBV4-2	TRBD2	-	TRBJ2-1	CASSQTTGTSGGIYNEQFF	TGTGCCAGCAGCCAAACCACCGGGACTAGCGGGGGGATTTACAATGAGCAGTTCTTC
TRBV2	TRBD1	-	TRBJ2-7	CASGDRATYEQYF	TGTGCCAGCGGGGACAGGGCCACCTACGAGCAGTACTTC
TRBV14	TRBD1	once	TRBJ2-7	CASSPGQGVYEQYF	TGTGCCAGCAGCCCCGGACAGGGGGTCTACGAGCAGTACTTC
TRBV19	TRBD2	once	TRBJ2-5	CASSIRGGLAVQETQYF	TGTGCCAGTAGTATCAGGGGGGGACTAGCGGTACAAGAGACCCAGTACTTC
TRBV5-1	-	-	TRBJ1-1	CASRTQGPATEAFF	TGCGCCAGCAGGACCCAGGGTCCGGCCACTGAAGCTTTCTTT
TRBV18	-	once	TRBJ1-2	CASSPDRSPNYGYTF	TGTGCCAGCTCACCTGACAGGTCCCCCAACTATGGCTACACCTTC
TRBV7-2	-	once	TRBJ2-2	CASSRYYRSNTGELFF	TGTGCCAGCAGCCGGTACTACCGCTCGAACACCGGGGAGCTGTTTTTT
TRBV7-2	TRBD2	few	TRBJ2-7	CASSLLLRRTSGLYEQYF	TGTGCCAGCAGCTTACTGCTACGACGGACTAGCGGACTCTACGAGCAGTACTTC
TRBV5-1	TRBD1	-	TRBJ1-1	CASSDRDRGGTEAFF	TGCGCCAGCAGTGACCGGGACAGGGGAGGGACTGAAGCTTTCTTT
TRBV14	-	-	TRBJ1-5	CASSQARVGQPQHF	TGTGCCAGCAGCCAGGCCCGGGTCGGTCAGCCCCAGCATTTT
TRBV28	-	once	TRBJ2-7	CASSWPGSYEQYF	TGTGCCAGCAGTTGGCCAGGTTCCTACGAGCAGTACTTC
TRBV21-1	-	-	TRBJ2-2	CASSKSVFFLQVPNTGELFF	TGTGCCAGCAGCAAATCAGTTTTTTTTCTACAGGTGCCGAACACCGGGGAGCTGTTTTTT
TRBV21-1	-	-	TRBJ1-5	CASSKAGLNQPQHF	TGTGCCAGCAGCAAGGCAGGTTTAAATCAGCCCCAGCATTTT
TRBV5-5	-	-	TRBJ1-5	CASSPGGRGGNQPQHF	TGTGCCAGCAGCCCCGGGGGGAGGGGAGGCAATCAGCCCCAGCATTTT
TRBV24-1	TRBD1	few	TRBJ2-1	CATSDSGQGSNEQFF	TGTGCCACCAGTGATTCGGGACAGGGATCCAATGAGCAGTTCTTC
TRBV27	TRBD2	-	TRBJ2-7	CASSPTPGLAGAYEQYF	TGTGCCAGCAGTCCTACGCCGGGACTAGCGGGAGCCTACGAGCAGTACTTC
TRBV5-4	-	-	TRBJ1-2	CASSLGGISIYGYTF	TGTGCCAGCAGCTTGGGAGGGATCAGTATCTATGGCTACACCTTC
TRBV5-4	TRBD2	-	TRBJ2-1	CASSRSGGLSYNEQFF	TGTGCCAGCAGCAGGAGCGGGGGCCTTTCCTACAATGAGCAGTTCTTC
TRBV5-1	-	-	TRBJ2-7	CASSSQGIYEQYF	TGCGCCAGCAGCTCCCAGGGGATCTACGAGCAGTACTTC
TRBV7-3	-	once	TRBJ2-3	CASSLEPGDTQYF	TGTGCCAGCAGCTTGGAGCCTGGCGATACGCAGTATTTT
TRBV12-3/TRBV12-4	-	-	TRBJ1-2	CASSFAGRLNTF	TGTGCCAGCAGTTTTGCGGGCAGATTGAACACCTTC
TRBV7-2	-	-	TRBJ2-7	CASSLEWSSYEQYF	TGTGCCAGCAGCTTAGAGTGGAGCTCCTACGAGCAGTACTTC
TRBV2	TRBD1	-	TRBJ1-6	CASSLDRDNSPLHF	TGTGCCAGCAGCCTGGACAGGGACAATTCACCCCTCCACTTT
TRBV7-8	TRBD2	-	TRBJ2-7	CASSLGTSGGLPTREQYF	TGTGCCAGCAGCTTAGGGACTAGCGGGGGCCTCCCTACGAGAGAGCAGTACTTC
TRBV30	TRBD1	once	TRBJ1-1	CAWSVIQTGRRAEAFF	TGTGCCTGGAGTGTAATACAGACAGGGAGGAGAGCTGAAGCTTTCTTT
TRBV7-2	TRBD2	-	TRBJ2-4	CASSLSAGGGNIQYF	TGTGCCAGCAGCTTATCGGCGGGGGGCGGAAACATTCAGTACTTC
TRBV2	-	-	TRBJ1-1	CASSERGRTEAFF	TGTGCCAGCAGTGAGCGGGGTCGGACTGAAGCTTTCTTT
TRBV7-2	TRBD1	-	TRBJ1-1	CASSLINRAGGEAFF	TGTGCCAGCAGCTTAATCAACAGGGCAGGGGGTGAAGCTTTCTTT
TRBV30	-	few	TRBJ1-5	CAWSRQYGNFQPQHF	TGTGCCTGGAGCCGACAGTACGGAAATTTTCAGCCCCAGCATTTT
TRBV11-3	-	once	TRBJ1-4	CASSFRQANEKLFF	TGTGCCAGCAGCTTTCGACAGGCGAATGAAAAACTGTTTTTT
TRBV6-2/TRBV6-3	TRBD2	-	TRBJ2-7	CASSRPFGGGTYEQYF	TGTGCCAGCAGCCGACCTTTTGGCGGGGGGACCTACGAGCAGTACTTC
TRBV6-5	-	-	TRBJ1-2	CASSTPGHDYGYTF	TGTGCCAGCAGTACCCCGGGACATGACTATGGCTACACCTTC
TRBV4-2	-	-	TRBJ1-6	CASSQEGAKNSPLHF	TGTGCCAGCAGCCAAGAGGGCGCGAAGAATTCACCCCTCCACTTT
TRBV7-9	TRBD1	-	TRBJ1-2	CASSPGPGTDYGYTF	TGTGCCAGCAGCCCCGGACCGGGGACAGACTATGGCTACACCTTC
TRBV7-3	-	-	TRBJ2-1	CASSLFSGVNEQFF	TGTGCCAGCAGCTTATTTTCAGGGGTCAATGAGCAGTTCTTC
TRBV25-1	TRBD1	-	TRBJ1-5	CASSENRGKGNQPQHF	TGTGCCAGCAGTGAAAACAGGGGTAAGGGCAATCAGCCCCAGCATTTT
TRBV7-9	-	-	TRBJ1-2	CASSPAGGGYTF	TGTGCCAGCAGCCCGGCGGGGGGCGGCTACACCTTC
TRBV5-1	TRBD1	-	TRBJ1-3	CASSPGTVSGNTIYF	TGCGCCAGCAGCCCTGGGACAGTCTCTGGAAACACCATATATTTT
TRBV3-1/TRBV3-2	-	-	TRBJ1-5	CASSPLPAGGKCQPQHF	TGTGCCAGCAGCCCGTTACCCGCGGGGGGAAAATGTCAGCCCCAGCATTTT
TRBV5-1	TRBD1	-	TRBJ2-3	CASSLGMGQGPGDTQYF	TGCGCCAGCAGCCTTGGTATGGGACAGGGACCCGGTGATACGCAGTATTTT
TRBV19	TRBD2	-	TRBJ2-1	CATTSAASGGNNEQFF	TGTGCCACCACCTCGGCGGCTAGCGGGGGGAACAATGAGCAGTTCTTC
TRBV5-1	-	few	TRBJ2-3	CASSFNGGRDTQYF	TGCGCCAGCAGCTTCAACGGGGGTAGGGATACGCAGTATTTT
TRBV14	TRBD1	-	TRBJ1-6	CASSQLPFRDRDPYNSPLHF	TGTGCCAGCAGCCAGCTTCCTTTCCGGGACAGGGACCCCTATAATTCACCCCTCCACTTT
TRBV11-2	-	-	TRBJ1-1	CASSLGATGNTEAFF	TGTGCCAGCAGCTTAGGGGCAACCGGGAACACTGAAGCTTTCTTT
TRBV18	-	-	TRBJ1-3	CASSSGATTSNTIYF	TGTGCCAGCTCGTCTGGGGCCACGACAAGCAACACCATATATTTT
TRBV29-1	-	-	TRBJ2-3	CSVGERDTQYF	TGCAGCGTTGGGGAGAGGGATACGCAGTATTTT
TRBV21-1	-	-	TRBJ1-5	CASSTYQTVFSNQPQHF	TGTGCCAGCAGCACCTACCAGACAGTGTTCAGCAATCAGCCCCAGCATTTT
TRBV14	-	-	TRBJ1-4	CASSQLGGSDEKLFF	TGTGCCAGCAGCCAACTGGGGGGGAGTGATGAAAAACTGTTTTTT
TRBV19	-	-	TRBJ1-5	CASSMTGTSNQPQHF	TGTGCCAGTAGTATGACAGGTACTAGCAATCAGCCCCAGCATTTT